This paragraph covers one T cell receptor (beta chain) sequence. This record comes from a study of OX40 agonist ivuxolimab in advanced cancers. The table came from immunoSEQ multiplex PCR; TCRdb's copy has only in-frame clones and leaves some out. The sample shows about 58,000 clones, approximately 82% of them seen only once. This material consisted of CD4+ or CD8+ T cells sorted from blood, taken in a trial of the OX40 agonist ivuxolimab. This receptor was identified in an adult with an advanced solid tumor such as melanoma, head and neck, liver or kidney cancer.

CDR3 bases: TGTGCCAGCTCACCGCGACTAGCGGGGGCCTACAATGAGCAGTTCTTC. The encoded protein is CASSPRLAGAYNEQFF. The chain combines TRBV18 with TRBJ2-1, with 12 bases fitting TRBD2. V lost 3 bases, J lost 2 bases, and 2 bases stayed unmatched. This CDR3 is built from 16 residues. The germline V gene has CDR1 KGHSH and CDR2 LQKENI.